This T cell receptor beta chain emerged from a study of identical twins. Whole-study findings and limits: Out-of-frame beta sequences exhibited a weaker degree of excess twin sharing. Abundant beta clonotypes from cord blood bore fewer insertions; memory repertoires lacked this pattern.

MiXCR, run by TCRdb on the 5' RACE reads, gives a single entry per CDR3 protein. The sample gives roughly 1,500,000 distinct CDR3 sequences, less than 35% of which show up once; 0.27% is in the top ten. Remarks on this clonotype: Its target is unknown.

The sequence was obtained from a newborn girl in good health. Material: cord blood.

The CDR3 loop reads CASRHTQDGFYGYTF. DNA for the CDR3: TGCGCCAGCAGGCATACTCAGGACGGTTTCTATGGCTACACCTTC. V and J are TRBV5-1 and TRBJ1-2; no clear D. V was shortened by 5 bases and J by 4 bases, with 18 bases between the two germline ends. The CDR3 consists of 15 residues. Per germline, CDR1 SGHRS and CDR2 YFSETQ. The full variable domain, rest sourced from reference TRBV5-1 and TRBJ1-2, is KAGVTQTPRYLIKTRGQQVTLSCSPISGHRSVSWYQQTPGQGLQFLFEYFSETQRNKGNFPGRFSGRQFSNSRSEMNVSTLELGDSALYLCASRHTQDGFYGYTFGSGTRLTVV.